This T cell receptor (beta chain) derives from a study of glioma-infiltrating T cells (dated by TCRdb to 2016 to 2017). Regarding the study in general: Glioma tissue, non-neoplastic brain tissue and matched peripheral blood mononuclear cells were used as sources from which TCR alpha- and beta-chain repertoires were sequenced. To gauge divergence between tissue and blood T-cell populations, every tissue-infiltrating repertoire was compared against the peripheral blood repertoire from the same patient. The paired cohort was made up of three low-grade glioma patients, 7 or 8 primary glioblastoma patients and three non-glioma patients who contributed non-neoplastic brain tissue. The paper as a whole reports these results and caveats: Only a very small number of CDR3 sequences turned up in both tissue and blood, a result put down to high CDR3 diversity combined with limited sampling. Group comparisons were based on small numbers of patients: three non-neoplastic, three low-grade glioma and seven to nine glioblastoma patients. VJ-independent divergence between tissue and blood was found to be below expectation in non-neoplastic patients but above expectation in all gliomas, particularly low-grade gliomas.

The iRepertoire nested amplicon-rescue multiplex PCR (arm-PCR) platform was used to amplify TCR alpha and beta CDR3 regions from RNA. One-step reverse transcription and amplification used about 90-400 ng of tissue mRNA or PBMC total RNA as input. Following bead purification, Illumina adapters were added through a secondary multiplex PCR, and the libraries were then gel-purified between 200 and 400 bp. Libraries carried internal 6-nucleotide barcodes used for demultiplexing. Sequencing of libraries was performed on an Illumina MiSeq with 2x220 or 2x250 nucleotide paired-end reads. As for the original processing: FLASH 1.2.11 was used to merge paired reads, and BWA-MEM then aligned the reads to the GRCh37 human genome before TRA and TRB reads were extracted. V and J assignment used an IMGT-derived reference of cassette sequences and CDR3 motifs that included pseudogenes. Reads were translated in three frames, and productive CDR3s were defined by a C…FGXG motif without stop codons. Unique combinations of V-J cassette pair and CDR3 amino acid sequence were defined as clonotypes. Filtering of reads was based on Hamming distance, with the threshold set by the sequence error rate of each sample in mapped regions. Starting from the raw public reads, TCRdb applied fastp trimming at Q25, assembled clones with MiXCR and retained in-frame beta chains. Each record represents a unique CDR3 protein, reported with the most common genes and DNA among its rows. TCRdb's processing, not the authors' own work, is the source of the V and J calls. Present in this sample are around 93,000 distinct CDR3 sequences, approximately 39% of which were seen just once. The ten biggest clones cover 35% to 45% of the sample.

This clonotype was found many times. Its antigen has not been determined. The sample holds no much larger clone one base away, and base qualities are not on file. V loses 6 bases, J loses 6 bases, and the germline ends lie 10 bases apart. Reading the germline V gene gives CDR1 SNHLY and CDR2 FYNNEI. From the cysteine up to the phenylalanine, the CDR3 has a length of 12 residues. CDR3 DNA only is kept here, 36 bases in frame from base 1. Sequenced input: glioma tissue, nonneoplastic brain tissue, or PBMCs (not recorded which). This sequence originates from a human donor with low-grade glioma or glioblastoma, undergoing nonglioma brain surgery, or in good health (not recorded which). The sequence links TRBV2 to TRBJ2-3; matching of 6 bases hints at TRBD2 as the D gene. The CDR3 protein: CASRLASDTQYF. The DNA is TGTGCCAGCAGACTAGCTTCCGATACGCAGTATTTT.